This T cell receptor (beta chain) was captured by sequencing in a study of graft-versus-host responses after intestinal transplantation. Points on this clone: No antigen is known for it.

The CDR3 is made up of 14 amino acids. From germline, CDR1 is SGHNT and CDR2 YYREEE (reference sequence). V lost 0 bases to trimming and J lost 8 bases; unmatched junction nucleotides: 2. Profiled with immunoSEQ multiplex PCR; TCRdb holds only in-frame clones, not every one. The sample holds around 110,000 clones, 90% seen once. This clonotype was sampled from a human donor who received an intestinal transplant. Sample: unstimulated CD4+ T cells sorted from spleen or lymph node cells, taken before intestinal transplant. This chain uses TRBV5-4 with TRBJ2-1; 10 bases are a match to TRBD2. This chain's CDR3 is CASSLASGSDEQFF. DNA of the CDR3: TGTGCCAGCAGCTTGGCTAGCGGGAGCGATGAGCAGTTCTTC.